The 19 T cell receptor beta chains listed next were all sequenced from one sample in a study of shared clonotypes between healthy human individuals. Assay used: immunoSEQ multiplex PCR; TCRdb lists only in-frame clones, some missing. This sample has more than 2,000,000 clones, with 85% to 95% found just once. The sample consisted of naive CD4+ T cells from PBMCs. As for subset: CD45RA+ positively selected. All receptors derive from a man between 18 and 35 years old in good health. Some clones in this sample may be carry-over from other donors' samples.

The chain uses TRBV5-1 and TRBJ1-1; D ambiguous. Per germline, CDR1 SGHRS and CDR2 YFSETQ. This CDR3 comprises 11 residues. With 0 bases removed from V and 7 bases from J, the gap between germline ends came to 4 bases. CDR3 coding DNA: TGCGCCAGCAGCTTGGATGGTGAAGCTTTCTTT. It encodes CASSLDGEAFF.

V and J are TRBV2 and TRBJ1-5; 7 positions match TRBD1. The CDR3 totals 19 residues. Germline CDR1 SNHLY, CDR2 FYNNEI. With V trimmed by 0 bases and J by 6 bases, 17 bases remained unmatched. DNA of the CDR3: TGTGCCAGCAGTGAAGCGAATATTGACAGGGTAGGATCCGGTCAGCCCCAGCATTTT. This codes for CASSEANIDRVGSGQPQHF.

The genes are TRBV4-1 and TRBJ2-1; maybe TRBD2 (6 bases). V lost 0 bases to trimming and J lost 0 bases, with 15 bases between them. From germline, CDR1 is MGHRA and CDR2 YSYEKL. CDR3 length: 18 residues. The CDR3 DNA follows: TGCGCCAGCAGCCAAGAAGACCCCATCGGGAGCTCCTACAATGAGCAGTTCTTC. Its translation: CASSQEDPIGSSYNEQFF.

The chain couples TRBV28 to TRBJ1-5; D remains ambiguous. Germline lookup yields CDR1 MDHEN and CDR2 SYDVKM. The ends were cut back, 6 bases at V and 7 bases at J, with 13 bases in the middle. This CDR3 region has 13 residues. The CDR3 protein is CASRLSFFQPQHF. CDR3 nucleotide sequence: TGTGCCAGCAGGCTGAGTTTTTTCCAGCCCCAGCATTTT. The whole variable domain, remainder taken from reference TRBV28 and TRBJ1-5, is DVKVTQSSRYLVKRTGEKVFLECVQDMDHENMFWYRQDPGLGLRLIYFSYDVKMKEKGDIPEGYSVSREKKERFSLILESASTNQTSMYLCASRLSFFQPQHFGDGTRLSIL.

V gene TRBV5-4 combines with J gene TRBJ2-5, with D possibly called TRBD1 or TRBD2 (5 bases each). CDR3 length: 15 residues. Trimming took 2 bases from V and 1 from J, leaving 12 bases between them. Germline V CDR1 and CDR2: SGHNT, YYREEE (reference sequence). The DNA for the CDR3 is TGTGCCAGCAGCTTAGGTCAGGGACCCCAAGAGACCCAGTACTTC. Translation: CASSLGQGPQETQYF.

The gene calls are TRBV11-2 and TRBJ2-7, with D possibly being TRBD2 (6 bases). This CDR3 is 14 amino acids long. From germline, CDR1 is SGHAT and CDR2 FQNNGV. Trimming removed 1 base at V and 1 base at J, with 8 bases between. Here the CDR3 DNA reads TGTGCCAGCAGCTTAGCCGCGGGGTCCTACGAGCAGTACTTC. It codes for CASSLAAGSYEQYF. The full variable domain, in which reference TRBV11-2 and TRBJ2-7 provide the parts outside the CDR3, is EAGVAQSPRYKIIEKRQSVAFWCNPISGHATLYWYQQILGQGPKLLIQFQNNGVVDDSQLPKDRFSAERLKGVDSTLKIQPAKLEDSAVYLCASSLAAGSYEQYFGPGTRLTVT.

This chain links TRBV7-2 with TRBJ2-1; 12 bases agree with TRBD2. Germline trimming cut 2 bases from V and 9 bases from J; bases unmatched to any gene: 5. Germline V gives CDR1 SGHTA, CDR2 FQGNSA. The CDR3 consists of 15 residues. CDR3 protein: CASSLLAGGPGEQFF. CDR3 in DNA: TGTGCCAGCAGCTTACTAGCGGGAGGGCCGGGTGAGCAGTTCTTC.

The J gene is TRBJ2-1, the V gene TRBV2, with D unclear. This CDR3 region has 11 residues. The V end lost 6 bases, the J end lost 8 bases, and 8 bases lay between the germline ends. CDR1 and CDR2 (germline): SNHLY, FYNNEI. Here the CDR3 reads CASRAFDEQFF. In nucleotides, the CDR3 is TGTGCCAGCAGGGCCTTTGATGAGCAGTTCTTC.

To note about this clone: The same CDR3 is also encoded by other DNA sequences in this sample. The gene calls are TRBV7-9 and TRBJ2-2; 15 nucleotides match TRBD2. Germline trimming cut 4 bases from V and 4 bases from J; bases unmatched to any gene: 1. The CDR3 covers 16 residues. CDR1 and CDR2 from the germline V gene are SEHNR and FQNEAQ (reference sequence). The CDR3 reads CASSSGLAGGTGELFF. As DNA, the CDR3 is TGTGCCAGCAGCTCGGGACTAGCGGGAGGCACCGGGGAGCTGTTTTTT.

This clone was recorded only once. V usage is TRBV4-3 and J usage is TRBJ2-1; D may be TRBD2 (6 bases). Per germline, CDR1 LGHNA and CDR2 YSLEER. V shed 4 bases and J shed 6 bases, with 19 bases lying between them. This CDR3 is 16 amino acids long. CDR3 amino acids: CASSRRLAIQANEQFF. CDR3 DNA sequence: TGCGCCAGCAGCCGGCGTCTAGCGATCCAAGCCAATGAGCAGTTCTTC.

This sequence joins TRBV5-1 and TRBJ2-1; 8 nucleotides agree with TRBD2. Trimming at V came to 0 bases and at J to 6 bases, leaving 8 bases not matched to a gene. The germline gives CDR1 SGHRS, CDR2 YFSETQ. There are 16 residues in the CDR3. CDR3 DNA sequence: TGCGCCAGCAGCTTGGTGGTTAGCGGGAATATCAATGAGCAGTTCTTC. It codes for CASSLVVSGNINEQFF.

The chain is built from TRBV2 and TRBJ1-5; D is perhaps TRBD1 (5 bases). V lost 4 bases and J lost 4, with 8 bases in between. The germline gives CDR1 SNHLY, CDR2 FYNNEI. The CDR3 is 13 residues long. CDR3 bases: TGTGCCAGCAGTGGACAGCCAAATCAGCCCCAGCATTTT. Residues: CASSGQPNQPQHF.

The sample holds a few counts of this clone. CDR3: CATSQGAVQEAFF. The CDR3 DNA follows: TGTGCCACCTCACAGGGGGCAGTTCAAGAAGCTTTCTTT. The chain joins TRBV19 to TRBJ1-1; 9 bases are a match to TRBD1. J was trimmed by 8 bases and V by 10 bases; bases with no gene match: 11. The CDR3 consists of 13 residues. Germline V gives CDR1 LNHDA, CDR2 SQIVND (reference sequence).

The chain is built from TRBV5-4 and TRBJ1-2, with TRBD1 matching 9 bases. The germline gives CDR1 SGHNT, CDR2 YYREEE (reference sequence). The ends lost 4 bases at V and 6 bases at J; junction bases unmatched: 7. CDR3 length: 14 amino acids. The CDR3 loop reads CASSRPGTGNGYTF. CDR3 nucleotides: TGTGCCAGCAGCCGTCCCGGGACAGGGAATGGCTACACCTTC.

Regarding this clone: This same CDR3 is encoded by further DNA sequences in the sample. CDR3 nucleotide sequence: TGTGCCAGCAGCTTACTGGCAGGGTCCTACAATGAGCAGTTCTTC. This gives the protein CASSLLAGSYNEQFF. This chain links TRBV7-2 with TRBJ2-1; tentative D call: TRBD1 (5 bases). V lost 2 bases and J 1 base, leaving 9 bases between the germline ends. The CDR3 contains 15 residues. Germline-derived CDR1 and CDR2 are SGHTA and FQGNSA.

This clone has only one observation. The CDR3 sequence: CASSIVELGAQPQHF. In DNA form, the CDR3 reads TGTGCCAGTAGTATAGTGGAGTTGGGTGCTCAGCCCCAGCATTTT. The chain employs TRBV19 and TRBJ1-5; no clear D. The CDR3 is made up of 15 amino acids. The V gene's germline CDR1 is LNHDA and CDR2 SQIVND (reference sequence). The V end was cut by 1 base, the J end by 6 bases, with 13 bases between.

This chain connects TRBV21-1 to TRBJ1-1; TRBD1, the table's D call, lacks a check against the DNA. TRBV21-1 is labeled a pseudogene. This CDR3 is built from 14 residues. CDR3 residues: CASNEGGPVDEAFF. In nucleotides, the CDR3 is TGTGCCAGCAATGAAGGGGGTCCCGTTGATGAAGCTTTCTTT.

This chain joins TRBV7-2 and TRBJ2-2, with D maybe TRBD2 (6 bases). The CDR3 runs to 16 residues. V lost 3 bases, J lost 3 bases, and 14 bases lay in between. Germline-derived CDR1 and CDR2 are SGHTA and FQGNSA. The chain's CDR3 is CASSFHGGLDTGELFF. CDR3 coding DNA: TGTGCCAGCAGCTTTCACGGGGGATTAGACACCGGGGAGCTGTTTTTT. Drawing the rest from reference TRBV7-2 and TRBJ2-2, the complete variable domain is GAGVSQSPSNKVTEKGKDVELRCDPISGHTALYWYRQSLGQGLEFLIYFQGNSAPDKSGLPSDRFSAERTGGSVSTLTIQRTQQEDSAVYLCASSFHGGLDTGELFFGEGSRLTVL.

The chain employs TRBV6-1 and TRBJ1-2; the D is unclear. The CDR3 spans 15 residues. Germline V gene data show CDR1 as MNHNS and CDR2 as SASEGT. V shed 1 base and J shed 1 base, with 10 bases lying between them. The DNA of the CDR3 is TGTGCCAGCAGTGAAGTTAGTTCTGGTAACTATGGCTACACCTTC. Its translation: CASSEVSSGNYGYTF.